This entry concerns a single T cell receptor beta chain. The antigen it binds to is not known. One base away there is no much larger clone; base qualities are not given. This sample stems from a study of T cell responses to AZD1222 COVID-19 vaccine (dated by TCRdb to the early 2020s). For context, the study as a whole: TCR sequencing covered over 230 trial participants: 200 to 210 given two doses of AZD1222 and approximately 25 given two doses of MenACWY control vaccine. Trial participants were enrolled into age subgroups of 18-55, 56-69 and 70-plus years, which contained approximately 150, 28 and 58 TCR-sequenced participants, respectively. The full study reports these points: Participants were mostly white British, with more females than males. The authors suggested clonal diversity may have been underestimated. Reportedly, close to half of the unique spike-specific TCRs recognized epitopes lying outside the regions that are mutated in the B.1.351 and B.1.1.7 variants. Vaccine-associated CD4 TCRs spanned the whole spike protein, with dominant responses in regions 160-218 and 743-854. The 56-69-year group was small, and its depth increase did not reach significance, likely because of low power. No day 14 peak-response samples were available, so repertoires were characterized only after the peak T cell response. Conclusions about previously exposed vaccinees are limited because only six or seven AZD1222 recipients were SARS-CoV-2 seropositive at baseline. A significant rise in spike-specific TCR breadth and depth was observed after two AZD1222 doses relative to day 0 and relative to MenACWY recipients.

From a lookup of the germline V gene, CDR1 and CDR2 are SGHRS and YFSETQ. Trimming at the junction amounts to 0 bases on V and 4 bases on J, and the germline ends lie 5 bases apart. From its cysteine to its phenylalanine, the CDR3 spans 13 amino acids. Solely the CDR3 DNA is kept, with 39 bases framed from the first base. According to the study, the label for this sample's time point signals: about 28 days (+/-7) after the second vaccine dose. AZD1222 recipients given second doses at about 4 weeks or at about 12 weeks were pooled, since spike-specific TCR depth and breadth were not found to differ between the two schedules. Samples from vaccinated people were obtained from the UK trials COV001 and COV002, which included a single-blind randomized controlled phase 2/3 trial of AZD1222 (ChAdOx1 nCoV-19) in healthy adults. Trial participant PBMC samples were collected at day 0 and day 28 after the second dose for TCRbeta chain sequencing.

The CDR3 regions of human TCRbeta chains were analyzed by immunosequencing. Turning to the authors' computational methods: TCRs in the repertoires were compared against a reference library of SARS-CoV-2-specific TCRs that had been generated with the MIRA antigen-specificity platform. Breadth meant the fraction of unique TCRs that were SARS-CoV-2-associated, whereas depth meant the fraction of total T cells that were SARS-CoV-2-associated. Each spike-specific TCR was assigned to its reactive spike region and to a CD4 or CD8 class using the MIRA data. Log10-transformed breadth and depth values were compared by one-way ANOVA with Sidak's multiple comparisons tests. TCRdb holds this immuneACCESS table with in-frame rearrangements only. Some clones are missing; in checked studies, unresolved V genes explain under half, and the rest has no known cause. V and J calls and clone size are given by that table; D and trimming were obtained from the DNA. This sample has about 160,000 clones in its table, and about 93% of those were observed once. The ten most abundant clones make up about 3.2% of the sample.

This receptor was identified in an adult who received the AZD1222 COVID-19 vaccine. Sequenced here: peripheral blood, sampled 28 days after the second AZD1222 dose. Recombination connected TRBV5-1 to TRBJ1-5, with no confident D gene call. For the CDR3, the sequence is CASSLAANQPQHF. The DNA is TGCGCCAGCAGCTTGGCGGCAAATCAGCCCCAGCATTTT.